These 12 T cell receptor beta chains share one sample of origin, sequenced in a study of glioma-infiltrating T cells after dendritic cell vaccination. Time point noted: after dendritic cell vaccination, including at tumor progression/relapse. This table comes from immunoSEQ multiplex PCR, and its TCRdb copy is limited to in-frame clones, with some not included. In the table there are 85,000 to 100,000 clones, over 80% of which are singletons. This specimen was blood, taken after dendritic cell vaccination. The receptors were gathered from a human donor with glioblastoma.

The CDR3 is CASSDSPGQETQYF. The CDR3 DNA sequence: TGTGCCAGCAGTGACTCCCCAGGGCAAGAGACCCAGTACTTC. The chain links TRBV6-4 to TRBJ2-5, with D tentatively TRBD1 (5 bases). From germline, CDR1 is MRHNA and CDR2 SNTAGT. Trimming took 0 bases from V and 2 from J, leaving 7 bases between them. CDR3 size: 14 residues.

The chain has TRBV7-2 and TRBJ2-5, with 8 nucleotides matching TRBD2. The DNA end is a closer match to TRBJ2-7, so the J assignment may be wrong. The CDR3 runs to 17 residues. Germline V gene data show CDR1 as SGHTA and CDR2 as FQGNSA. As DNA, the CDR3 is TGTGCCAGCAGCTTACGTCGATCCGGGGGGGCCTTGTACGAGCAGTACTTC. It encodes CASSLRRSGGALYEQYF.

The table lists this clone with a count of one. This chain links TRBV6-6 with TRBJ1-3; no firm D call. The CDR3 is made up of 13 amino acids. V gave up 7 bases and J gave up 2 bases, with 9 bases separating them. Germline assignment: CDR1 MNHNY and CDR2 SVGAGI (reference sequence). The CDR3 is CASIGWAGNTIYF. DNA for the CDR3: TGTGCCAGCATCGGGTGGGCTGGAAACACCATATATTTT.

V usage is TRBV15 and J usage is TRBJ1-1; 12 bases are a match to TRBD1. Per the germline V gene, CDR1 is LNHNV and CDR2 is YYDKDF (reference sequence). Trimming removed 0 bases from V and 5 bases from J; junction bases left unmatched: 13. The CDR3 covers 19 residues. In DNA form, the CDR3 reads TGTGCCACCAGCAGAGAGCTCCCGAGCTGGGGACAGGGGGCGACTGAAGCTTTCTTT. This translates into CATSRELPSWGQGATEAFF.

J is TRBJ1-1 and V is TRBV18; D gene unclear. Germline CDR1 reads KGHSH; CDR2 reads LQKENI. The CDR3 contains 17 residues. Trimming shortened V by 3 bases and J by 0 bases, and 17 bases separated the two germline ends. CDR3 nucleotide sequence: TGTGCCAGCTCACCGCGGGGAGGGTTTAGGGTGAACACTGAAGCTTTCTTT. It encodes CASSPRGGFRVNTEAFF.

This clone has a handful of counts. V is TRBV6-1 and J is TRBJ1-3; D not certain. Germline CDR1 and CDR2: MNHNS and SASEGT. The CDR3 is made up of 15 amino acids. V lost 3 bases and J lost 3, with 12 bases in between. CDR3 sequence reads: CASSEAPEGGNTIYF. CDR3 nucleotide sequence: TGTGCCAGCAGTGAGGCCCCCGAGGGTGGAAACACCATATATTTT.

The chain couples TRBV2 to TRBJ2-5, with TRBD1 identical over 8 bases. V lost 6 bases, J lost 7 bases, and 7 bases stayed unmatched. CDR3 length: 13 residues. Germline lookup yields CDR1 SNHLY and CDR2 FYNNEI. The CDR3 DNA is TGTGCCAGCAGCCCAGGGGGCGTGGGGACCCAGTACTTC. It translates to CASSPGGVGTQYF. Together with reference TRBV2 and TRBJ2-5, the CDR3 gives the full variable domain: EPEVTQTPSHQVTQMGQEVILRCVPISNHLYFYWYRQILGQKVEFLVSFYNNEISEKSEIFDDQFSVERPDGSNFTLKIRSTKLEDSAMYFCASSPGGVGTQYFGPGTRLLVL.

This clone was seen just once. V and J are TRBV5-1 and TRBJ1-3; D possibly corresponds to TRBD1 (5 bases). Germline assignment: CDR1 SGHRS and CDR2 YFSETQ. The CDR3 contains 14 residues. V gave up 1 base and J gave up 4 bases, with 9 bases separating them. CDR3 nucleotides: TGCGCCAGCAGCTTGTGGGGCGGAGGAAACACCATATATTTT. It translates to CASSLWGGGNTIYF.

This clone was seen ten or more times. This chain links TRBV6-1 with TRBJ2-7, with 11 bases lining up with TRBD1. This CDR3 has 16 amino acids. Germline lookup yields CDR1 MNHNS and CDR2 SASEGT. V trimming: 0 bases; J trimming: 6 bases; junction bases outside the gene matches: 7. CDR3 region: CASSEAAGQGASEQYF. The CDR3 bases are TGTGCCAGCAGTGAAGCGGCCGGACAGGGGGCCAGCGAGCAGTACTTC.

The chain carries TRBV5-4 and TRBJ2-7; 7 bases line up with TRBD1. Looked up from germline, CDR1 is SGHNT and CDR2 is YYREEE (reference sequence). This CDR3 is 15 amino acids long. Trimming cost V 0 bases and J 2 bases; bases outside gene matches: 5. The CDR3 DNA is TGTGCCAGCAGCTTGGGAGGGGGCCCTACCTACGAGCAGTACTTC. Protein: CASSLGGGPTYEQYF.

J is TRBJ2-5 and V is TRBV30; 8 bases map to TRBD2. The CDR3 extends over 14 amino acids. The V segment lost 5 bases and the J segment 3 bases; nucleotides outside the gene matches: 8. CDR1 is GTSNPN, CDR2 SVGIG, per germline (reference sequence). The CDR3 DNA sequence: TGTGCCTGGCAGGCCCTCGGGAGGGAAGAGACCCAGTACTTC. Encoded protein: CAWQALGREETQYF.

The chain carries TRBV2 and TRBJ2-7, with a tentative D call TRBD1 (6 bases). The CDR3 runs 12 residues. Germline-derived CDR1 and CDR2 are SNHLY and FYNNEI. The ends were cut back, 4 bases at V and 5 bases at J, with 9 bases in the middle. For the CDR3, the DNA is TGTGCCAGCAGTGTGGCAGGGGACGAGCAGTACTTC. Translating gives CASSVAGDEQYF.